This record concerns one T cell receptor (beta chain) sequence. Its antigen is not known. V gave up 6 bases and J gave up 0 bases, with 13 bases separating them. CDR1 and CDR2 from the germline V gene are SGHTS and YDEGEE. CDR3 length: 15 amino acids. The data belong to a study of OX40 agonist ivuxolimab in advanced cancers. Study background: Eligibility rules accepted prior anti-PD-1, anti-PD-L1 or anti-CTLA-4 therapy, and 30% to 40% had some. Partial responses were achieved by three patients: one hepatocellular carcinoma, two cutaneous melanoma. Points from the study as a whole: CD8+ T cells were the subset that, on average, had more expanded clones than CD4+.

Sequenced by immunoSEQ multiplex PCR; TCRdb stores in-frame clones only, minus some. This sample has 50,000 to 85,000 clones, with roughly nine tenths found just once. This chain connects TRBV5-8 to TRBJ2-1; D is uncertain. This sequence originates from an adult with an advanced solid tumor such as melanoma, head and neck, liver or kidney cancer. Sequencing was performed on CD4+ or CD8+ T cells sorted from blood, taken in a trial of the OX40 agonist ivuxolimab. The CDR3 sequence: CASKDGRSSYNEQFF. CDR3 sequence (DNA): TGTGCCAGCAAAGATGGCAGAAGCTCCTACAATGAGCAGTTCTTC.